This record concerns one TCR beta chain sequence. The entry originates in a study of CD8 T cells in Susac syndrome. TCR beta sequences were obtained from blood CD8+ and CD4+ T cells. Germline V lookup: CDR1 GTSNPN, CDR2 SVGIG (reference sequence). The CDR3 totals 13 residues. V trimming: 1 base; J trimming: 5 bases; junction bases outside the gene matches: 0. RNA, at about 0.45 to 1 ug, was reverse transcribed with random hexamers. TCRdb fed the immunoSEQ multiplex PCR reads into MiXCR, producing one record per CDR3 protein. This table has about 250,000 distinct CDR3 sequences, over 85% appearing once.

Sequencing used CD4+ T cells from PBMCs. The chain uses TRBV30 and TRBJ2-1; 9 bases are a match to TRBD2. The TCR was taken from a human donor with multiple sclerosis. As DNA, the CDR3 is TGTGCCTGGAGTGGACTAGCGGACAATGAGCAGTTCTTC. The encoded protein is CAWSGLADNEQFF. Supplemented by reference TRBV30 and TRBJ2-1, the full variable domain reads SQTIHQWPATLVQPVGSPLSLECTVEGTSNPNLYWYRQAAGRGLQLLFYSVGIGQISSEVPQNLSASRPQDRQFILSSKKLLLSDSGFYLCAWSGLADNEQFFGPGTRLTVL.